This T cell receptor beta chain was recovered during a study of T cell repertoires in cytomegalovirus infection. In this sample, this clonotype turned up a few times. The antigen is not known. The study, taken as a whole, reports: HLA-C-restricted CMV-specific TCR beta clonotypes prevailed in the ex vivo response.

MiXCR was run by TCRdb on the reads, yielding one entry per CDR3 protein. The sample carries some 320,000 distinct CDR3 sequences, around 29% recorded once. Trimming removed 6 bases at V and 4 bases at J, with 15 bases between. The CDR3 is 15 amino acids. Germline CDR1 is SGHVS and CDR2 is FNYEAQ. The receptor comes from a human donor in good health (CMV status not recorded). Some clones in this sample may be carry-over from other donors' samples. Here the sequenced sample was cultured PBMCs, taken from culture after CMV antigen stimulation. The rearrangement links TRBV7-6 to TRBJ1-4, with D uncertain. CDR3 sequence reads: CASSASGGLNEKLFF. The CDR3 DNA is TGTGCCAGCAGTGCGTCAGGTGGACTTAATGAAAAACTGTTTTTT.